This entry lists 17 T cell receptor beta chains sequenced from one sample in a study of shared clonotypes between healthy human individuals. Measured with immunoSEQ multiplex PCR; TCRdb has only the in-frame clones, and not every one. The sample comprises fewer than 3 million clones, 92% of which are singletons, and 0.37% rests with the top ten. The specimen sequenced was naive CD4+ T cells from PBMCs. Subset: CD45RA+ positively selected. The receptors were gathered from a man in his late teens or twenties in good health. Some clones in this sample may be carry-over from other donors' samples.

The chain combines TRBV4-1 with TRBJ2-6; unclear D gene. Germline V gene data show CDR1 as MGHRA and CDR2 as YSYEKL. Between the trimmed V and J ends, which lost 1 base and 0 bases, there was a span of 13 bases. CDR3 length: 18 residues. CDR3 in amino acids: CASSQVFRTSSGANVLTF. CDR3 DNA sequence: TGCGCCAGCAGCCAAGTTTTCCGGACCAGCTCTGGGGCCAACGTCCTGACTTTC.

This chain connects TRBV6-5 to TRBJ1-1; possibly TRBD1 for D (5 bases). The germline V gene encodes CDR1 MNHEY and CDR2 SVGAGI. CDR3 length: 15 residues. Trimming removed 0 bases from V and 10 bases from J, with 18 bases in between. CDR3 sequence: CASSYSNRGGLGAFF. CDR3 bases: TGTGCCAGCAGTTACTCGAATAGGGGAGGTTTGGGAGCTTTCTTT.

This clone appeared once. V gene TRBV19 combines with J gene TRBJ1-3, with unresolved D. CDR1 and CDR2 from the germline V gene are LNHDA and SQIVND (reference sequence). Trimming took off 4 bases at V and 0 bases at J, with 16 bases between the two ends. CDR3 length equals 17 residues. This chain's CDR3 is CASSTNGRTNSGNTIYF. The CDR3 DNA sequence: TGTGCCAGTAGTACAAACGGACGGACCAACTCTGGAAACACCATATATTTT.

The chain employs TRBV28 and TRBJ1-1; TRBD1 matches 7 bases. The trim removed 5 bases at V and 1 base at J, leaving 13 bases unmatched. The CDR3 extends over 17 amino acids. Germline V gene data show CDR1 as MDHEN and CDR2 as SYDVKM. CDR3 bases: TGTGCCAGCAGTGGCCAGGGCGCAGGACAGGCGAACACTGAAGCTTTCTTT. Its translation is CASSGQGAGQANTEAFF.

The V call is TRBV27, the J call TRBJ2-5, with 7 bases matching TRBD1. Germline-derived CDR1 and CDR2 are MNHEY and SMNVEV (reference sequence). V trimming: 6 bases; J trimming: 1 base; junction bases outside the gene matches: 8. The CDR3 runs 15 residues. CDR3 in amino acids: CASRLRGGTQETQYF. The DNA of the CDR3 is TGTGCCAGCAGGTTAAGAGGGGGCACCCAAGAGACCCAGTACTTC.

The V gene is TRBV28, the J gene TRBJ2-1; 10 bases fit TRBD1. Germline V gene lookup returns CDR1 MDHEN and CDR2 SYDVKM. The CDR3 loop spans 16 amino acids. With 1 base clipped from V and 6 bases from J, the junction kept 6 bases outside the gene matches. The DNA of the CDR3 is TGTGCCAGCAGTTTATTGGGACAGGGGCTTGGCAATGAGCAGTTCTTC. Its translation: CASSLLGQGLGNEQFF.

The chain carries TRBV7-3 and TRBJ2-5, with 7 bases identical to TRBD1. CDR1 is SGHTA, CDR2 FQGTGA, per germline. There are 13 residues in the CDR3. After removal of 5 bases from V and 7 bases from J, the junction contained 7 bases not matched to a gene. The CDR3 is CASSRGQAVTQYF. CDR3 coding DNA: TGTGCCAGCAGCAGAGGACAGGCAGTGACCCAGTACTTC.

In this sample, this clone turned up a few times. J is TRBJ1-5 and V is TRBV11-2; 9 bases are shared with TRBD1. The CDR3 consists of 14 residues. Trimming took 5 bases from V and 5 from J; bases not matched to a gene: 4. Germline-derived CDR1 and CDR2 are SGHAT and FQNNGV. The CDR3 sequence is CASSRTGDYQPQHF. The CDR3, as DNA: TGTGCCAGCAGCCGGACAGGGGATTATCAGCCCCAGCATTTT.

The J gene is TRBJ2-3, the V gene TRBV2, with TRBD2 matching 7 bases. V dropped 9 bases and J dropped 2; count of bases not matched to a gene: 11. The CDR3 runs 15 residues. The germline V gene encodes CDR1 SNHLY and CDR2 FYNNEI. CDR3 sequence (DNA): TGTGCCAGAGGCGAGCGGGACTTCTACACAGATACGCAGTATTTT. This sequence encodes CARGERDFYTDTQYF.

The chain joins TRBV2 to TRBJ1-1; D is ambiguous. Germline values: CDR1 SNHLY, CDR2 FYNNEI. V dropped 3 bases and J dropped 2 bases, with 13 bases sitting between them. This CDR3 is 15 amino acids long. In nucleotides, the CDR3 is TGTGCCAGCAGTGAGCAGGCCCCAAGAAACACTGAAGCTTTCTTT. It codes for CASSEQAPRNTEAFF.

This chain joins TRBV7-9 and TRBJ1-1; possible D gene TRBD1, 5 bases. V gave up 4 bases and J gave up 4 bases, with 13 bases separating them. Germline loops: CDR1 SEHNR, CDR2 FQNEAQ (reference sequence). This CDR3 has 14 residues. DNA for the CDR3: TGTGCCAGCAGCTGGGAGGTGGGGGGCACTGAAGCTTTCTTT. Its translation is CASSWEVGGTEAFF.

DNA for the CDR3: TGTGCCTGGATTTCCCGGGGGGACACTGAAGCTTTCTTT. This gives the protein CAWISRGDTEAFF. V and J are TRBV30 and TRBJ1-1, with a tentative D call TRBD1 (5 bases). Germline V gene sequence: CDR1 GTSNPN, CDR2 SVGIG (reference sequence). The CDR3 is 13 amino acids. The V and J ends lost 4 bases and 3 bases respectively, with 12 bases between them.

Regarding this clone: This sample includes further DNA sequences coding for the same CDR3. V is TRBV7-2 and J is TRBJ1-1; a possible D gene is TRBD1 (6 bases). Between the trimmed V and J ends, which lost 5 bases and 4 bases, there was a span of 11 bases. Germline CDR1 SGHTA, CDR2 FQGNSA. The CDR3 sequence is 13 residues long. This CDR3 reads CASSLLQGTEAFF. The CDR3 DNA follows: TGTGCCAGCAGCCTTCTACAGGGCACTGAAGCTTTCTTT.

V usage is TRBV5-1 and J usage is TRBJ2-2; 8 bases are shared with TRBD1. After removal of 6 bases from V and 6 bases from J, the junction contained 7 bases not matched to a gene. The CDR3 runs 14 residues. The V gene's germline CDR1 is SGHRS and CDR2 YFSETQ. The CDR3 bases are TGCGCCAGCACTCCCGGACAGGGACCCGGGGAGCTGTTTTTT. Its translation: CASTPGQGPGELFF.

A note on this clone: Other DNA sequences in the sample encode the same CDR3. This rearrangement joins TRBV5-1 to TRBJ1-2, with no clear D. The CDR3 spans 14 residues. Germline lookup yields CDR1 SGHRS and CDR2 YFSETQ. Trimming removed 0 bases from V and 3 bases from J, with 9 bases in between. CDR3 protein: CASSLVGGDYGYTF. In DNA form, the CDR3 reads TGCGCCAGCAGCTTGGTAGGCGGTGACTATGGCTACACCTTC.

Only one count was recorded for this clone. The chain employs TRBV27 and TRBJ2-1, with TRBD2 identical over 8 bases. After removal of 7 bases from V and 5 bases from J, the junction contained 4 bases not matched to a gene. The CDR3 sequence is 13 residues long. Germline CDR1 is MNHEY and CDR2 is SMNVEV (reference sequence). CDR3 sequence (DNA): TGTGCCAGCAAATTAGCGGGGAACAATGAGCAGTTCTTC. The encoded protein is CASKLAGNNEQFF.

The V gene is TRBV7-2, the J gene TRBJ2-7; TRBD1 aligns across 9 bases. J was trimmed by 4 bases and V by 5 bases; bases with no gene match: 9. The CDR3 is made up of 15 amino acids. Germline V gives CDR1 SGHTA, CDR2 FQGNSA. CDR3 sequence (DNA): TGTGCCAGCAGCGAAACAGGGGGCCTTGGGTACGAGCAGTACTTC. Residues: CASSETGGLGYEQYF.